The 13 T cell receptor beta chains listed next were all sequenced from one sample in a study of shared clonotypes between healthy human individuals. Sequencing was performed with immunoSEQ multiplex PCR; in TCRdb, only in-frame clones are kept and a portion is missing. The sample carries about 2.3 million clones, around 90% recorded once. Sequenced input: naive CD4+ T cells from PBMCs. Subset: CD45RA+ positively selected. These receptor sequences come from a man aged 18 to 30 in good health. Some clones in this sample may be carry-over from other donors' samples.

In regard to this clone: Additional DNA sequences in this sample encode the identical CDR3. This rearrangement joins TRBV28 to TRBJ2-7; TRBD1 is a possible D gene (5 bases). The germline V gene encodes CDR1 MDHEN and CDR2 SYDVKM. Trimming shortened V by 2 bases and J by 2 bases, and 7 bases separated the two germline ends. CDR3 length: 13 amino acids. The CDR3 is CASSLGAAYEQYF. In DNA, the CDR3 is TGTGCCAGCAGTTTAGGGGCAGCCTACGAGCAGTACTTC.

The chain links TRBV9 to TRBJ2-2; 8 positions match TRBD2. From germline, CDR1 is SGDLS and CDR2 YYNGEE. The CDR3 consists of 16 residues. The ends lost 0 bases at V and 11 bases at J; junction bases unmatched: 12. CDR3 protein: CASSVAPGGPGGELFF. The CDR3 nucleotides read TGTGCCAGCAGCGTAGCTCCGGGAGGGCCGGGAGGAGAGCTGTTTTTT.

About this clone itself: Other DNA sequences in the sample encode the same CDR3. J is TRBJ2-7 and V is TRBV5-1; D is possibly TRBD1 (7 bases). The CDR3 consists of 15 residues. Trimming left V 4 bases short and J 0 bases short, with 14 bases between. Looked up from germline, CDR1 is SGHRS and CDR2 is YFSETQ. This CDR3 is CASSLSGGSSYEQYF. In DNA, the CDR3 is TGCGCCAGCAGCCTATCAGGGGGGAGCTCCTACGAGCAGTACTTC.

V and J are TRBV18 and TRBJ1-1, with 9 bases that match TRBD1. The CDR3 consists of 17 residues. V lost 0 bases and J lost 5; bases outside the gene matches: 10. Per germline, CDR1 KGHSH and CDR2 LQKENI. Written as DNA, the CDR3 is TGTGCCAGCTCACCACCGGGACAGGGTGGAAGCGGGACTGAAGCTTTCTTT. This gives the protein CASSPPGQGGSGTEAFF.

The rearrangement joins TRBV9 to TRBJ2-3; 10 nucleotides line up with TRBD2. Germline CDR1 is SGDLS and CDR2 is YYNGEE. The V and J ends lost 3 bases and 8 bases, in that order; junction bases with no gene match: 9. The CDR3 has 15 residues. CDR3 residues: CASSGGLAGVGTQYF. CDR3 DNA sequence: TGTGCCAGCAGCGGGGGGCTAGCGGGAGTGGGTACGCAGTATTTT.

J is TRBJ1-5 and V is TRBV5-3, with D possibly being TRBD1 (5 bases). TRBV5-3 is designated an ORF whose function remains uncertain. The CDR3 is 17 amino acids. Between the trimmed V and J ends, which lost 0 bases and 2 bases, there was a span of 15 bases. The CDR3 coding sequence is TGTGCCAGAAGCTTGGGACAGATACCTTATTGCAATCAGCCCCAGCATTTT. It specifies CARSLGQIPYCNQPQHF.

V gene TRBV15 combines with J gene TRBJ1-1; TRBD1 matches at 7 bases. Germline V gene data show CDR1 as LNHNV and CDR2 as YYDKDF (reference sequence). This CDR3 region has 14 residues. V was clipped by 2 bases and J by 6 bases; unmatched bases: 6. The CDR3 nucleotides are TGTGCCACCAGCAGACGGGGGACAGACCCTGAAGCTTTCTTT. Encoded protein: CATSRRGTDPEAFF.

The rearrangement uses TRBV4-1 and TRBJ2-3; weak D call: TRBD1 (5 bases). The CDR3 is 17 amino acids. The V gene lost 4 bases and the J gene lost 3 bases, with 20 bases spanning the gap. Germline values: CDR1 MGHRA, CDR2 YSYEKL. CDR3 DNA sequence: TGCGCCAGCAGCCGAGAGTTCCAGGGCGGTAAGACAGATACGCAGTATTTT. This translates into CASSREFQGGKTDTQYF.

As regards this clone: This same CDR3 is encoded by further DNA sequences in the sample. The V and J genes are TRBV6-5 and TRBJ2-4, with D unresolved. The length of the CDR3 is 11 residues. Trimming shortened V by 0 bases and J by 10 bases, and 4 bases separated the two germline ends. The germline CDR1 and CDR2 sequences are MNHEY and SVGAGI. CDR3 nucleotides: TGTGCCAGCAGTTACTCTGGAATTCAGTACTTC. Protein: CASSYSGIQYF.

The V gene is TRBV7-3, the J gene TRBJ2-2; TRBD2 agrees at 11 bases. The germline V gene encodes CDR1 SGHTA and CDR2 FQGTGA. V was clipped by 5 bases and J by 4 bases; unmatched bases: 9. The CDR3 runs 17 residues. The CDR3 DNA follows: TGTGCCAGCAGCCCGAGGGGGCTAGCGGGAGGCACCGGGGAGCTGTTTTTT. Amino acids: CASSPRGLAGGTGELFF.

The chain uses TRBV19 and TRBJ2-7; D remains unclear. The ends were cut back, 7 bases at V and 2 bases at J, with 9 bases in the middle. This CDR3 has 12 amino acids. The germline CDR1 and CDR2 sequences are LNHDA and SQIVND (reference sequence). The CDR3 nucleotides read TGTGCCAGTATTCCCCGCCCCTACGAGCAGTACTTC. Translating gives CASIPRPYEQYF.

The rearrangement joins TRBV30 to TRBJ1-5, with 9 bases that match TRBD1. V lost 3 bases and J lost 4; bases outside the gene matches: 4. The germline gives CDR1 GTSNPN, CDR2 SVGIG (reference sequence). This CDR3 comprises 14 residues. CDR3 residues: CAWSRDRENQPQHF. The CDR3 DNA sequence: TGTGCCTGGAGCCGGGACAGGGAGAATCAGCCCCAGCATTTT. The complete variable domain, with remaining parts taken from reference TRBV30 and TRBJ1-5, reads SQTIHQWPATLVQPVGSPLSLECTVEGTSNPNLYWYRQAAGRGLQLLFYSVGIGQISSEVPQNLSASRPQDRQFILSSKKLLLSDSGFYLCAWSRDRENQPQHFGDGTRLSIL.

The genes are TRBV6-6 and TRBJ1-1; D remains ambiguous. Trimming removed 7 bases from V and 3 bases from J, with 6 bases in between. Germline V gives CDR1 MNHNY, CDR2 SVGAGI (reference sequence). CDR3 length: 11 amino acids. The DNA of the CDR3 is TGTGCCAGCAATCGTGACACTGAAGCTTTCTTT. It specifies CASNRDTEAFF.